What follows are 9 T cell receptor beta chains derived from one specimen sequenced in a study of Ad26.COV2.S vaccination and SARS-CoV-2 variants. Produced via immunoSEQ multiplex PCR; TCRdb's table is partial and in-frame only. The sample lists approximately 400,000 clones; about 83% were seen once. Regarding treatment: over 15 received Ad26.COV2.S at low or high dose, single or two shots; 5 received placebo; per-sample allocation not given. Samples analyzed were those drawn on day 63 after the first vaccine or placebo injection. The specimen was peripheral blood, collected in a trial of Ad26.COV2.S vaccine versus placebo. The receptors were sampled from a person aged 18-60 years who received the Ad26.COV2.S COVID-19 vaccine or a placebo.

CDR3: CASSVQGGYGYTF. The CDR3 DNA is TGTGCCAGCAGCGTACAGGGCGGCTATGGCTACACCTTC. The rearrangement links TRBV5-4 to TRBJ1-2; maybe TRBD1 (6 bases). Trimming left V 4 bases short and J 4 bases short, with 11 bases between. Germline loops: CDR1 SGHNT, CDR2 YYREEE (reference sequence). The CDR3 contains 13 residues.

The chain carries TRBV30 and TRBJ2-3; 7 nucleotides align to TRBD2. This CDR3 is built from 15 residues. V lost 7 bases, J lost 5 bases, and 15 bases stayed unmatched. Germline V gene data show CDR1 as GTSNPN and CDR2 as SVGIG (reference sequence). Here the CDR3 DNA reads TGTGCCTACACCCCGGGTAGCGGGCTGGGAGATACGCAGTATTTT. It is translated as CAYTPGSGLGDTQYF. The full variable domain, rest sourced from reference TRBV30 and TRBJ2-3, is SQTIHQWPATLVQPVGSPLSLECTVEGTSNPNLYWYRQAAGRGLQLLFYSVGIGQISSEVPQNLSASRPQDRQFILSSKKLLLSDSGFYLCAYTPGSGLGDTQYFGPGTRLTVL.

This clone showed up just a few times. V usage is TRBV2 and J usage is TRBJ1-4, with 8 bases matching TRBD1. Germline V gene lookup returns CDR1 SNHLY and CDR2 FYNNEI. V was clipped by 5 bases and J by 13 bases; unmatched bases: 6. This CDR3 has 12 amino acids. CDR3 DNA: TGTGCCAGCAGTTCTGGGACAGGCAGACTGTTTTTT. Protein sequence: CASSSGTGRLFF.

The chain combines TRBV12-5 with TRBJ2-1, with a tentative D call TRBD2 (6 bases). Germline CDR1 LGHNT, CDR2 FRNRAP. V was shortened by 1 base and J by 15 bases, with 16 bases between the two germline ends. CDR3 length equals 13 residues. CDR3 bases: TGTGCTAGTGGTTTGGCCCTAGCGAGGAGTGCGTTCTTC. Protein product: CASGLALARSAFF.

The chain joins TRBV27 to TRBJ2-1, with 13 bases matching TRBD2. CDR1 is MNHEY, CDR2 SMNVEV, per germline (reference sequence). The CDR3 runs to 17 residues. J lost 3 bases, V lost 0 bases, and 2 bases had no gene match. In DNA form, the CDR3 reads TGTGCCAGCAGTTTATCACTAGCGGGAGGGGTCTACAATGAGCAGTTCTTC. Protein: CASSLSLAGGVYNEQFF.

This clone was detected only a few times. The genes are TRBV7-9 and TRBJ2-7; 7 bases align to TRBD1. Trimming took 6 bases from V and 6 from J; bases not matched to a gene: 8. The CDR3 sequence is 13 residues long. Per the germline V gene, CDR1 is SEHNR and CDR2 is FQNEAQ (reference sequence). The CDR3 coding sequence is TGTGCCAGCAGTCACGGGACAGCCGGCGAGCAGTACTTC. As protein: CASSHGTAGEQYF.

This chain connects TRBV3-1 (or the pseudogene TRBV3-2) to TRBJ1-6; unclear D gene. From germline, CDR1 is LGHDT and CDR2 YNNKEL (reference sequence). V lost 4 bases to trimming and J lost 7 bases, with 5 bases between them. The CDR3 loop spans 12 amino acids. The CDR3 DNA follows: TGTGCCAGCAGCCTCTTAAATTCACCCCTCCACTTT. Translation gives CASSLLNSPLHF.

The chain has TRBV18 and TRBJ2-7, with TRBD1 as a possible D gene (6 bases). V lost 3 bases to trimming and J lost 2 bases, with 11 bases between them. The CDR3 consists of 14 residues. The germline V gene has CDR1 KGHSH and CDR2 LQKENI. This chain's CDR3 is CASSPVAGAYEQYF. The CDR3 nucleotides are TGTGCCAGCTCACCCGTGGCAGGGGCCTACGAGCAGTACTTC. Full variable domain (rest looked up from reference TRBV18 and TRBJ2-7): NAGVMQNPRHLVRRRGQEARLRCSPMKGHSHVYWYRQLPEEGLKFMVYLQKENIIDESGMPKERFSAEFPKEGPSILRIQQVVRGDSAAYFCASSPVAGAYEQYFGPGTRLTVT.

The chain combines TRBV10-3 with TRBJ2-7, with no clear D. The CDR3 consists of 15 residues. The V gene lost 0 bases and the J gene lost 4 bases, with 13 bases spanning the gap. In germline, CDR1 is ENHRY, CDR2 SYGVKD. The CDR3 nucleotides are TGTGCCATCAGTGAGTCGCATGAGCGCGCGTACGAGCAGTACTTC. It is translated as CAISESHERAYEQYF.